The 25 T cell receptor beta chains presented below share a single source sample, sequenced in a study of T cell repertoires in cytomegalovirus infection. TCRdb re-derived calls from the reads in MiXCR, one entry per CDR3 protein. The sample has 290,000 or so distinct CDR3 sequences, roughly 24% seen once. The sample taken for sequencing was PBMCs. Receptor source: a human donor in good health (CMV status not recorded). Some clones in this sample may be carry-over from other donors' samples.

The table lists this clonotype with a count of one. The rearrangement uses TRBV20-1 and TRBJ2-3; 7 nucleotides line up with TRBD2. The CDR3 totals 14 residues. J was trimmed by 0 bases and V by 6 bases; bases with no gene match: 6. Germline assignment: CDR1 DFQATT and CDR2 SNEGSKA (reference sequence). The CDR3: CSAKLATSTDTQYF. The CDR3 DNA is TGCAGTGCCAAACTAGCGACAAGCACAGATACGCAGTATTTT.

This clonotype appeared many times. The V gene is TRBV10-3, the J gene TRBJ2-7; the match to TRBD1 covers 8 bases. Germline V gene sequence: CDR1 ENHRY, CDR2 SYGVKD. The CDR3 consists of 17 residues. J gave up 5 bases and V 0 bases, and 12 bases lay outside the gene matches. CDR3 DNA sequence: TGTGCCATCAGTGAGTCCCCCTGGACAGGGCTGGACCACGAGCAGTACTTC. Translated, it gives CAISESPWTGLDHEQYF.

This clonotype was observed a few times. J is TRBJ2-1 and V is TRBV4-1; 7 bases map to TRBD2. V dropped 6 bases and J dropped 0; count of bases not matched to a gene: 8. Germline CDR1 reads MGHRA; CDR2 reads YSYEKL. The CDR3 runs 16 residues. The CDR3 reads CASRVGLAASYNEQFF. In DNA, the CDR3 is TGCGCCAGCAGAGTAGGCCTAGCGGCCTCCTACAATGAGCAGTTCTTC.

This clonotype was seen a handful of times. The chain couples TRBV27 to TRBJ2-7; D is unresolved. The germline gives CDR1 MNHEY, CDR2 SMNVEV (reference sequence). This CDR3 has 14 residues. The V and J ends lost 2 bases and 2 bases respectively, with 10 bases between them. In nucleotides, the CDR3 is TGTGCCAGCAGTTTAACGCAGACAACCTACGAGCAGTACTTC. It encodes CASSLTQTTYEQYF.

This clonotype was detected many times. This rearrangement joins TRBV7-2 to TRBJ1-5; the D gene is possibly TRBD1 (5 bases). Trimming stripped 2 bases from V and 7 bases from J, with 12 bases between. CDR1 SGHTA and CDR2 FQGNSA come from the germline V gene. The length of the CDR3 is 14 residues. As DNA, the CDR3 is TGTGCCAGCAGCTTAAGTGTAGGGGCACAGCCCCAGCATTTT. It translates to CASSLSVGAQPQHF. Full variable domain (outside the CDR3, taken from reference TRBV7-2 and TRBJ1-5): GAGVSQSPSNKVTEKGKDVELRCDPISGHTALYWYRQSLGQGLEFLIYFQGNSAPDKSGLPSDRFSAERTGGSVSTLTIQRTQQEDSAVYLCASSLSVGAQPQHFGDGTRLSIL.

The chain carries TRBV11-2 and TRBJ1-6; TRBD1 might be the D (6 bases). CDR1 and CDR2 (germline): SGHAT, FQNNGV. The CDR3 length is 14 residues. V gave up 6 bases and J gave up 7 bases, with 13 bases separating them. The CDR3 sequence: CASRISGGNSPLHF. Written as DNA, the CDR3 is TGTGCCAGCAGAATTAGTGGGGGCAATTCACCCCTCCACTTT. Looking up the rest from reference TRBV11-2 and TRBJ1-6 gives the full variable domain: EAGVAQSPRYKIIEKRQSVAFWCNPISGHATLYWYQQILGQGPKLLIQFQNNGVVDDSQLPKDRFSAERLKGVDSTLKIQPAKLEDSAVYLCASRISGGNSPLHFGNGTRLTVT.

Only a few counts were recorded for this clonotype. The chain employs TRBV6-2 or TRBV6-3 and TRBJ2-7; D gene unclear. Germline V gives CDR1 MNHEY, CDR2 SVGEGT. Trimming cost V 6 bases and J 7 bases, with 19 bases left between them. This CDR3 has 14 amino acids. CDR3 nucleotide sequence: TGTGCCAGCAGCCTCAGCTTTCCCCTCAGGGAGCAGTACTTC. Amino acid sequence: CASSLSFPLREQYF.

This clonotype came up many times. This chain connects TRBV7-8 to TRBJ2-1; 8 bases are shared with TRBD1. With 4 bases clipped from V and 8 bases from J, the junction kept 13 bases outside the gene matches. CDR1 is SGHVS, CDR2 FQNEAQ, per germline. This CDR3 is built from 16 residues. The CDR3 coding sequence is TGTGCCAGCAGCTACGACAGGGGTCCGAAGCCCGATGAGCAGTTCTTC. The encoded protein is CASSYDRGPKPDEQFF.

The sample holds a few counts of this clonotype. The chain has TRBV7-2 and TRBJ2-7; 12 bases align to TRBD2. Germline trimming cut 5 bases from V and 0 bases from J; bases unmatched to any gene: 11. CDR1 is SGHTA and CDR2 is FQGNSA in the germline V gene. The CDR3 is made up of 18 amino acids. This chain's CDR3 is CASSVDLAGGPISYEQYF. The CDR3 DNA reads TGTGCCAGCAGCGTTGACCTAGCGGGAGGGCCGATCTCCTACGAGCAGTACTTC.

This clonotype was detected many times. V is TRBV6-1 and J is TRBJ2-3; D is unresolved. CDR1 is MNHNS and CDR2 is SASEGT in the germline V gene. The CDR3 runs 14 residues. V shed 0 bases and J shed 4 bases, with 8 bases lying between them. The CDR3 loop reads CASSEAGSADTQYF. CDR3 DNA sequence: TGTGCCAGCAGTGAAGCGGGCAGCGCAGATACGCAGTATTTT.

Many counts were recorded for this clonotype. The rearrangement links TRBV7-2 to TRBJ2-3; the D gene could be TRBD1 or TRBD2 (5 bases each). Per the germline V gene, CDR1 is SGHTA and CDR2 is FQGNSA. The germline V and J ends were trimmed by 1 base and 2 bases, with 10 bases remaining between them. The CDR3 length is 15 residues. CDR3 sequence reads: CASSLGGAVTDTQYF. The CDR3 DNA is TGTGCCAGCAGCTTAGGAGGGGCGGTCACAGATACGCAGTATTTT.

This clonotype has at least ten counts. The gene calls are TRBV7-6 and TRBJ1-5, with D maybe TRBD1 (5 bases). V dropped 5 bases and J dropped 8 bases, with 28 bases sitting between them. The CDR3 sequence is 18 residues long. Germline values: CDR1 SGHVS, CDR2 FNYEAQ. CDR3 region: CASSPGWRRVKGREPQHF. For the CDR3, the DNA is TGTGCCAGCAGCCCCGGATGGAGACGCGTAAAGGGGAGAGAGCCCCAGCATTTT.

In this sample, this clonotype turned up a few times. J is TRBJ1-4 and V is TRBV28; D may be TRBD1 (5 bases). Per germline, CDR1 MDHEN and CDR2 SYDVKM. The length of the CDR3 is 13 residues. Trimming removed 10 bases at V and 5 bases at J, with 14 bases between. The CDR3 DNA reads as TGTGCCACGAGTAATGGGGGAAATGAAAAACTGTTTTTT. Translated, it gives CATSNGGNEKLFF.

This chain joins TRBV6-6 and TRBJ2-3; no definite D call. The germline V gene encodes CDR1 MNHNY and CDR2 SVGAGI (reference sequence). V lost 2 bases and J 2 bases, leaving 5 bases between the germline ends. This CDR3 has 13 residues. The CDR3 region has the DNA TGTGCCAGCAGTTACGACACCACAGATACGCAGTATTTT. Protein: CASSYDTTDTQYF.

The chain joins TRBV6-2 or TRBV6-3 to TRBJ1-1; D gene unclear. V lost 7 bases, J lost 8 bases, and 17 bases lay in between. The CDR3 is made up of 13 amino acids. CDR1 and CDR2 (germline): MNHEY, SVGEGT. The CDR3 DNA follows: TGTGCCAGCACCCCAAAACCCCGCTCGGAAGCTTTCTTT. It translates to CASTPKPRSEAFF.

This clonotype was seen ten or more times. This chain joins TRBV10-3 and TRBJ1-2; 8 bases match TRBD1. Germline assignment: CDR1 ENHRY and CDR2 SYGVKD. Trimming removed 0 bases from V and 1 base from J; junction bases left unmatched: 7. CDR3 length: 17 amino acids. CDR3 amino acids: CAISESFQGASNYGYTF. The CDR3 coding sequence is TGTGCCATCAGTGAGTCGTTTCAGGGGGCGAGTAACTATGGCTACACCTTC.

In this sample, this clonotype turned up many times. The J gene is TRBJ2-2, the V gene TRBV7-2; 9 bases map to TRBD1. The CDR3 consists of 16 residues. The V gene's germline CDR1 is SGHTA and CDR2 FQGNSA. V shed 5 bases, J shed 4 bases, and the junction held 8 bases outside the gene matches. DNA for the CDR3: TGTGCCAGCAGCGGGGGGACAGGGCGTGGCACCGGGGAGCTGTTTTTT. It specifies CASSGGTGRGTGELFF.

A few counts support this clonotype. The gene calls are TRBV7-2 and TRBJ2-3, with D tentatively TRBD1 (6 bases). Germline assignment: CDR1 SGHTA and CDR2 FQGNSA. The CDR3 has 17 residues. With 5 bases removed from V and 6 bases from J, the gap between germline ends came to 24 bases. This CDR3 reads CASSLQGILSFTDTQYF. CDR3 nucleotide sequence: TGTGCCAGCAGCCTACAGGGTATATTGAGTTTTACGGATACGCAGTATTTT.

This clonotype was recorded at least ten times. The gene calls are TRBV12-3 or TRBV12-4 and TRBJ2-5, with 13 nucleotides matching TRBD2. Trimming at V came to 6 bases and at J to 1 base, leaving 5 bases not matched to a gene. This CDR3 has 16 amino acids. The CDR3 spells CASSRTSGGSQETQYF. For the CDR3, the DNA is TGTGCCAGCAGCCGGACTAGCGGGGGTTCCCAAGAGACCCAGTACTTC.

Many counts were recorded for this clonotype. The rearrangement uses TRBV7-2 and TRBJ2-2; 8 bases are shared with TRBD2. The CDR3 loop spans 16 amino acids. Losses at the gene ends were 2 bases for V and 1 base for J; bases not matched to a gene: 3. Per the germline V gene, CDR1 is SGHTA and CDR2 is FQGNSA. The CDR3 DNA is TGTGCCAGCAGCTTATGGCTAGCGGGGAACACCGGGGAGCTGTTTTTT. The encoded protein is CASSLWLAGNTGELFF. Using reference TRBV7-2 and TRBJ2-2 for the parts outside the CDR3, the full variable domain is GAGVSQSPSNKVTEKGKDVELRCDPISGHTALYWYRQSLGQGLEFLIYFQGNSAPDKSGLPSDRFSAERTGGSVSTLTIQRTQQEDSAVYLCASSLWLAGNTGELFFGEGSRLTVL.

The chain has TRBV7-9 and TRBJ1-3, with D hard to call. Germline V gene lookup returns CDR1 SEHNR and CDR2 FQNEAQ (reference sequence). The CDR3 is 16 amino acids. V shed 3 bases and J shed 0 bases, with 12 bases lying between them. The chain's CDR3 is CASSFYLGNSGNTIYF. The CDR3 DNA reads TGTGCCAGCAGCTTCTACCTCGGCAACTCTGGAAACACCATATATTTT.

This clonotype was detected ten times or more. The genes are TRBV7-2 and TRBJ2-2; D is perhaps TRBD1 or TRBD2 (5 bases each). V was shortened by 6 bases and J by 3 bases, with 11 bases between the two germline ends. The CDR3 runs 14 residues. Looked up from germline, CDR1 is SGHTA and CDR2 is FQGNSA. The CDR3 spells CASSPGTYTGELFF. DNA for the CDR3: TGTGCCAGCAGTCCCGGGACCTACACCGGGGAGCTGTTTTTT. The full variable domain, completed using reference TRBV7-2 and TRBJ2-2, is GAGVSQSPSNKVTEKGKDVELRCDPISGHTALYWYRQSLGQGLEFLIYFQGNSAPDKSGLPSDRFSAERTGGSVSTLTIQRTQQEDSAVYLCASSPGTYTGELFFGEGSRLTVL.

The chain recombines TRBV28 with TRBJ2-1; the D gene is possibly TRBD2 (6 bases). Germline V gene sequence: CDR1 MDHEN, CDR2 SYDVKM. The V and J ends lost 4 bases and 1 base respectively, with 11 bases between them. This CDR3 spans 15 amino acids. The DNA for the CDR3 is TGTGCCAGCAGTTATGCCGGGACTTCCTACAATGAGCAGTTCTTC. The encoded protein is CASSYAGTSYNEQFF.

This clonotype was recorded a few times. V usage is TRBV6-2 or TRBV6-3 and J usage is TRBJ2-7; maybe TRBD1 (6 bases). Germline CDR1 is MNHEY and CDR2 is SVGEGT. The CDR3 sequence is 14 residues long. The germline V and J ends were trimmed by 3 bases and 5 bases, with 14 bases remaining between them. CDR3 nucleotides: TGTGCCAGCAGTTATCCAGGGGCGTTCAACGAGCAGTACTTC. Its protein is CASSYPGAFNEQYF.

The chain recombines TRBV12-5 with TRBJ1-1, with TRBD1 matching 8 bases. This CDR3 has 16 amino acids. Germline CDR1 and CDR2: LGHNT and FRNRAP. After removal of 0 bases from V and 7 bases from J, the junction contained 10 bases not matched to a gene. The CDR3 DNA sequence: TGTGCTAGTGGTTTGGTAGTCGGGACAGGACCGTTTGAAGCTTTCTTT. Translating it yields CASGLVVGTGPFEAFF.